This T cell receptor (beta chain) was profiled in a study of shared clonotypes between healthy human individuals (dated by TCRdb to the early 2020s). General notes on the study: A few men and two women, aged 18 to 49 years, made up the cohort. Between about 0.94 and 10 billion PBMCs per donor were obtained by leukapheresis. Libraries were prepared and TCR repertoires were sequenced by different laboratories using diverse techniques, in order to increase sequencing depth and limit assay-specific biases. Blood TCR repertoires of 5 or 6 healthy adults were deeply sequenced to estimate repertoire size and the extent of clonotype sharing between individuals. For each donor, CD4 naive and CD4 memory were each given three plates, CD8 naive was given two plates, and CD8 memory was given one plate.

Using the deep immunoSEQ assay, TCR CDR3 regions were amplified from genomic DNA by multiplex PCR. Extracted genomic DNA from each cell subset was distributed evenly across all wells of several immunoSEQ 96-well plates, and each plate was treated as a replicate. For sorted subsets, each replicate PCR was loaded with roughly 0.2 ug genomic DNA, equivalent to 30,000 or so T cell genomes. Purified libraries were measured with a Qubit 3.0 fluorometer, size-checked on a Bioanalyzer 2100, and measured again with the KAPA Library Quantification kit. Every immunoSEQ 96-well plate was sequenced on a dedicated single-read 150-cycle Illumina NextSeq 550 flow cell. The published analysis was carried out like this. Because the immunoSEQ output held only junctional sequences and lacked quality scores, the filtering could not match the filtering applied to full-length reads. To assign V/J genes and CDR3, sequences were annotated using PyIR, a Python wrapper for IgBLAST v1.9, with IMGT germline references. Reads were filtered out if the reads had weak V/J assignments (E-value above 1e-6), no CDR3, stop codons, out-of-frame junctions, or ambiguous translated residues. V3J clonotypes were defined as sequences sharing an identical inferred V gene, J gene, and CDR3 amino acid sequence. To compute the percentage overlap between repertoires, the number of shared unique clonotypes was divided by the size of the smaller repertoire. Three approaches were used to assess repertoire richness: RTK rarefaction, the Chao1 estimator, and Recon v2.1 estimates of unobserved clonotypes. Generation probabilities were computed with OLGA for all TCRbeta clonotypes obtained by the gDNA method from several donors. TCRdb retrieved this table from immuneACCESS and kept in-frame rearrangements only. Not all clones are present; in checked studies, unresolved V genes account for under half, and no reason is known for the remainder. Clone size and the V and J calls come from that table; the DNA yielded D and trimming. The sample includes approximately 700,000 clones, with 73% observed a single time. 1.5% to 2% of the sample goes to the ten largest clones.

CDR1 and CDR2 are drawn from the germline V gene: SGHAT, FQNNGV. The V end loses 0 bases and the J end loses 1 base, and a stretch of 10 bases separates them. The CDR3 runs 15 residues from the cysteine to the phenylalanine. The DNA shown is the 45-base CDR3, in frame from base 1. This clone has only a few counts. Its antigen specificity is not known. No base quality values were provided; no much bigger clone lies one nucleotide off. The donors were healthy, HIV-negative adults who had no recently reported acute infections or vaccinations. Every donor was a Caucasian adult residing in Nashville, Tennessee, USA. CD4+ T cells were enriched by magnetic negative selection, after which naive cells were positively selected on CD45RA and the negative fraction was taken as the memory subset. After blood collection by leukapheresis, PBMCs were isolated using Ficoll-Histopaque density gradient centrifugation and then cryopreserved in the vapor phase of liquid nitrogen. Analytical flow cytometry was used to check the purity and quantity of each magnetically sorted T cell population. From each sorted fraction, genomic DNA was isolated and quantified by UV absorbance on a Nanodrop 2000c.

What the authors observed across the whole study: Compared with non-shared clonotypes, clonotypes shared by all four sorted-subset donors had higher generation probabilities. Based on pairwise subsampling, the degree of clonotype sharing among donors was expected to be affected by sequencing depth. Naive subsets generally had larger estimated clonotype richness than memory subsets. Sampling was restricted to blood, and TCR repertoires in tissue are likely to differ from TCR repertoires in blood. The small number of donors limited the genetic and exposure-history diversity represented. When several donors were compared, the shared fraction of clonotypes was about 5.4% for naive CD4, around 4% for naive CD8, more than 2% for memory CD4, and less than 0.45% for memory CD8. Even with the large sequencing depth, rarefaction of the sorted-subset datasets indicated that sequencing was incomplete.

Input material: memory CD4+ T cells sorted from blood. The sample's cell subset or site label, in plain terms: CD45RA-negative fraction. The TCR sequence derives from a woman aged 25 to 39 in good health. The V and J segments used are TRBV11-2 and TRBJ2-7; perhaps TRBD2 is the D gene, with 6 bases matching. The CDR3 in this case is CASSLDVADSYEQYF. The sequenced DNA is TGTGCCAGCAGCTTAGATGTAGCGGATTCCTACGAGCAGTACTTC.